Listed below are T cell receptor beta chains from one sample, sequenced in a study. Each CDR3 protein is one row after TCRdb ran MiXCR on the RT-PCR reads. The sample lists 550,000 to 750,000 distinct CDR3 sequences; 14% were seen once. The sequenced sample was memory CD4+ T cells from blood. These receptors all come from a female donor in good health, serving as a healthy control. Both conserved end residues are part of each CDR3. A D gene is named only where the DNA matches it firmly. Expanded clones are given a class, and other clones once, few, many or no size at all.

j_gene	d_gene	abundance	v_gene	CDR3aa	CDR3nt
TRBJ1-6	.	many	TRBV4-1	CASSQENARAAPLHF	TGCGCCAGCAGCCAAGAGAACGCTCGCGCGGCACCCCTCCACTTT
TRBJ1-2	.	.	TRBV4-3	CASSQARAGYGYTF	TGCGCCAGCAGCCAAGCCCGGGCCGGCTATGGCTACACCTTC
TRBJ2-5	.	.	TRBV20-1	CSARVHNQETQYF	TGCAGTGCTAGAGTTCACAACCAAGAGACCCAGTACTTC
TRBJ2-1	.	.	TRBV7-2	CASSPKRDSYNEQFF	TGTGCCAGCAGCCCGAAACGGGACTCCTACAATGAGCAGTTCTTC
TRBJ2-1	TRBD2	.	TRBV7-2	CASSLIQTSGYNEQFF	TGTGCCAGCAGCTTAATTCAGACTAGCGGGTACAATGAGCAGTTCTTC
TRBJ2-5	TRBD2	few	TRBV5-1	CASSLGLAEQTQYF	TGCGCCAGCAGCTTGGGACTAGCGGAGCAGACCCAGTACTTC
TRBJ2-3	.	few	TRBV5-1	CASSLAVDTDTQYF	TGCGCCAGCAGCTTGGCAGTTGACACAGATACGCAGTATTTT
TRBJ2-5	TRBD1	many	TRBV7-3	CASSDDRGETQYF	TGTGCCAGCAGCGACGACAGGGGAGAGACCCAGTACTTC
TRBJ2-4	.	.	TRBV6-1	CAIFGLVIQYF	TGTGCCATTTTTGGGTTAGTCATTCAGTACTTC
TRBJ2-7	.	.	TRBV28	CASSLFQKGSYEQYF	TGTGCCAGCAGTTTATTTCAAAAAGGGTCCTACGAGCAGTACTTC
TRBJ2-7	TRBD1	medium-sized	TRBV6-5	CASSYARTGDSYEQYF	TGTGCCAGCAGTTACGCCCGGACAGGGGACAGCTACGAGCAGTACTTC
TRBJ2-7	TRBD1	.	TRBV5-6	CASSYENYWVHRGIGRGPYEQYF	TGTGCCAGCAGCTACGAGAATTACTGGGTACACAGGGGCATAGGGCGTGGGCCCTACGAGCAGTACTTC
TRBJ2-5	.	many	TRBV29-1	CSVEDRQLRETQYF	TGCAGCGTTGAAGATCGGCAGCTGCGGGAGACCCAGTACTTC
TRBJ2-1	.	few	TRBV4-1	CASSQDRGTFNEQFF	TGCGCCAGCAGCCAAGATCGGGGAACTTTCAATGAGCAGTTCTTC
TRBJ2-1	TRBD2	few	TRBV18	CASSRLAGNNEQFF	TGTGCCAGCTCACGACTAGCGGGCAACAATGAGCAGTTCTTC
TRBJ1-5	TRBD1	few	TRBV5-1	CASSLGTEINQPQHF	TGCGCCAGCAGCCTCGGGACAGAAATTAATCAGCCCCAGCATTTT
TRBJ2-3	.	.	TRBV30	CACTADSTDTQYF	TGTGCCTGTACGGCGGATAGCACAGATACGCAGTATTTT
TRBJ2-7	.	few	TRBV28	CASSRTPTYEQYF	TGTGCCAGCAGTCGTACTCCGACCTACGAGCAGTACTTC
TRBJ1-3	TRBD1	.	TRBV7-7	CASSARDSLSGNTIYF	TGTGCCAGCAGCGCGAGGGACAGCCTCTCTGGAAACACCATATATTTT
TRBJ2-7	.	many	TRBV4-3	CASSQGIGSSSDEQYF	TGCGCCAGCAGCCAAGGTATAGGTTCTTCGTCCGACGAGCAGTACTTC
TRBJ2-1	.	few	TRBV27	CASSRPAGSYNEQFF	TGTGCCAGCAGTAGACCAGCGGGCTCCTACAATGAGCAGTTCTTC
TRBJ1-1	TRBD1	.	TRBV19	CASRTTGTAILNTEAFF	TGTGCCAGTAGGACTACCGGGACAGCGATTTTGAACACTGAAGCTTTCTTT
TRBJ2-5	.	many	TRBV6-5	CASSQGVGQETQYF	TGTGCCAGCAGCCAGGGAGTTGGACAAGAGACCCAGTACTTC
TRBJ1-3	.	.	TRBV5-1	CASSWGLGHLGNTIYF	TGCGCCAGCAGTTGGGGCCTAGGACACCTTGGAAACACCATATATTTT
TRBJ1-1	TRBD1	few	TRBV29-1	CSVWTGTGIMERNTEAFF	TGCAGCGTTTGGACCGGGACAGGGATCATGGAGAGAAACACTGAAGCTTTCTTT
TRBJ2-3	.	many	TRBV6-6	CASSYPTGFRTDTQYF	TGTGCCAGCAGTTACCCGACAGGCTTTCGAACAGATACGCAGTATTTT
TRBJ2-2	.	.	TRBV7-9	CASSPTQNTGELFF	TGTGCCAGCAGCCCCACTCAGAACACCGGGGAGCTGTTTTTT
TRBJ2-1	.	few	TRBV20-1	CSARAVGDQEDSYNEQFF	TGCAGTGCTAGAGCCGTCGGGGATCAGGAGGACTCCTACAATGAGCAGTTCTTC
TRBJ2-3	.	.	TRBV27	CASSLSRMDTDTQYF	TGTGCCAGCAGTTTATCCCGGATGGACACAGATACGCAGTATTTT
TRBJ1-2	.	.	TRBV28	CASSHPDVNYGYTF	TGTGCCAGCAGTCACCCGGACGTTAACTATGGCTACACCTTC
TRBJ1-6	.	few	TRBV27	CASSPHLVGSLHF	TGTGCCAGCAGTCCACACCTAGTAGGGTCTCTCCACTTT
TRBJ1-5	.	few	TRBV20-1	CSARSTGQIYSNQPQHF	TGCAGTGCTAGGTCTACCGGACAGATATATAGCAATCAGCCCCAGCATTTT
TRBJ1-2	.	few	TRBV10-1	CASSEEQGGGYTF	TGCGCCAGCAGTGAAGAACAGGGAGGTGGCTACACCTTC
TRBJ2-5	.	many	TRBV10-3	CAISESLTGQETQYF	TGTGCCATCAGTGAGTCCCTAACAGGGCAAGAGACCCAGTACTTC
TRBJ2-3	TRBD2	.	TRBV9	CASSARSGSTDTQYF	TGTGCCAGCAGCGCCCGTAGCGGGTCCACAGATACGCAGTATTTT
TRBJ2-2	TRBD2	many	TRBV12-3/TRBV12-4	CASSLREDLNTGELFF	TGTGCCAGCAGTTTACGGGAGGATTTGAACACCGGGGAGCTGTTTTTT
TRBJ2-7	TRBD1	.	TRBV18	CASSHRQGPYEQYF	TGTGCCAGCTCACACAGACAGGGCCCCTACGAGCAGTACTTC
TRBJ2-7	.	.	TRBV6-6	CASSLAQRGREQCF	TGTGCCAGCAGTTTAGCGCAACGGGGCAGAGAGCAGTGCTTC
TRBJ2-7	TRBD1	few	TRBV20-1	CSARSHRQGVYEQYF	TGCAGTGCTAGATCCCATCGACAGGGAGTCTACGAGCAGTACTTC
TRBJ2-2	TRBD2	.	TRBV5-5	CASSRGGLPGDRAGELFF	TGTGCCAGCAGCCGGGGGGGACTACCCGGGGATAGGGCCGGGGAGCTGTTTTTT
TRBJ1-5	.	.	TRBV5-6	CASSSLRDNQPQHF	TGTGCCAGCAGCTCCCTCCGCGACAATCAGCCCCAGCATTTT
TRBJ2-2	TRBD1	few	TRBV30	CAWSVQGVGLFF	TGTGCCTGGAGTGTACAGGGGGTGGGGCTGTTTTTT
TRBJ1-5	.	.	TRBV6-2/TRBV6-3	CASRQALGNQPQHF	TGTGCCAGCCGCCAGGCACTGGGCAATCAGCCCCAGCATTTT
TRBJ1-2	.	many	TRBV29-1	CSVMGGDYGYTF	TGCAGCGTGATGGGGGGCGACTATGGCTACACCTTC
TRBJ1-2	.	.	TRBV15	CATSRGADPNYGYTF	TGTGCCACCAGCAGAGGGGCAGATCCCAACTATGGCTACACCTTC
TRBJ2-5	TRBD1	many	TRBV5-5	CASSGTGTGGETQYF	TGTGCCAGCAGCGGCACCGGGACAGGGGGGGAGACCCAGTACTTC
TRBJ1-5	.	.	TRBV7-2	CASSLDNFQPQHF	TGTGCCAGCAGTCTTGACAACTTCCAGCCCCAGCATTTT
TRBJ2-1	.	few	TRBV6-4	CASRGTAGSMFF	TGTGCCAGCAGGGGGACAGCGGGGAGCATGTTCTTC
TRBJ2-3	.	.	TRBV6-2/TRBV6-3	CASSPMHTDTQYF	TGTGCCAGCAGCCCTATGCACACAGATACGCAGTATTTT
TRBJ1-5	TRBD1	few	TRBV19	CASSGQGSQPQHF	TGTGCCAGTAGTGGACAGGGCAGTCAGCCCCAGCATTTT
TRBJ1-2	.	.	TRBV28	CASSFFGGELNYGYTF	TGTGCCAGCAGTTTCTTCGGTGGTGAGCTGAACTATGGCTACACCTTC
TRBJ1-5	.	few	TRBV20-1	CSVVWGQQPQHF	TGCAGTGTCGTCTGGGGCCAGCAGCCCCAGCATTTT